These T cell receptor beta chains were read from a single sample in a study of blood T cell repertoires in COVID-19. Profiled with immunoSEQ multiplex PCR; TCRdb holds only in-frame clones, not every one. Of about 99,000 clones detected, approximately 86% appear once; the ten largest clones hold under 15%. Sample: peripheral blood. The receptors stem from a woman aged 55 to 70 in a cohort sampled during active or convalescent COVID-19. Each CDR3 is given with its conserved first and last residue. D genes are given only for firm matches. Clone size is given for some rows only: seen once, a few or many times, or a class if the clone is expanded.

v_call: TRBV28
d_call: .
j_call: TRBJ1-2
clone_size: .
cdr3_nt: TGTGCCAGCCGCTCAAGGGGGGGGAGATTGAACTATGGCTACACCTTC
cdr3_aa: CASRSRGGRLNYGYTF

v_call: TRBV19
d_call: TRBD1
j_call: TRBJ1-3
clone_size: few
cdr3_nt: TGTGCCAGTAGTCGCTCAGGGACAGGGACGCCCACGAGCTCTGGAAACACCATATATTTT
cdr3_aa: CASSRSGTGTPTSSGNTIYF

v_call: TRBV5-5
d_call: TRBD1
j_call: TRBJ1-2
clone_size: .
cdr3_nt: TGTGCCAGCAGCCTAGGGGCGGGGACAGGGGACGGCTACACCTTC
cdr3_aa: CASSLGAGTGDGYTF

v_call: TRBV18
d_call: .
j_call: TRBJ1-2
clone_size: .
cdr3_nt: TGTGCCAGCTCAACAGCCTTCCAGACCGGGACAAACTATGGCTACACCTTC
cdr3_aa: CASSTAFQTGTNYGYTF

v_call: TRBV18
d_call: .
j_call: TRBJ1-1
clone_size: .
cdr3_nt: TGTGCCAGCTCACCGGGAGGTTTCGGGGGGAACACTGAAGCTTTCTTT
cdr3_aa: CASSPGGFGGNTEAFF

v_call: TRBV18
d_call: TRBD1
j_call: TRBJ1-1
clone_size: .
cdr3_nt: TGTGCCAGCTCACCACCGACGGGGACAGGGGGCCGGAGTACTGAAGCTTTCTTT
cdr3_aa: CASSPPTGTGGRSTEAFF

v_call: TRBV6-1
d_call: TRBD2
j_call: TRBJ2-3
clone_size: .
cdr3_nt: TGTGCCAGCAGTGAGGGGAGCGGGGCCGCAGATACGCAGTATTTT
cdr3_aa: CASSEGSGAADTQYF

v_call: TRBV28
d_call: .
j_call: TRBJ1-5
clone_size: .
cdr3_nt: TGTGCCAGCACCCCACTCGGGAATAGCAATCAGCCCCAGCATTTT
cdr3_aa: CASTPLGNSNQPQHF

v_call: TRBV6-1
d_call: TRBD1
j_call: TRBJ2-7
clone_size: once
cdr3_nt: TGTGCCAGCAGTGAAGTTGGGACAGGGGGCTTCGAGCAGTACTTC
cdr3_aa: CASSEVGTGGFEQYF

v_call: TRBV19
d_call: .
j_call: TRBJ2-2
clone_size: .
cdr3_nt: TGTGCCAGCCACCGGAGCACCGGGGAGCTGTTTTTT
cdr3_aa: CASHRSTGELFF

v_call: TRBV9
d_call: TRBD2
j_call: TRBJ2-7
clone_size: .
cdr3_nt: TGTGCCAGCAGCGCCTCACAGCGGGAGAACTACGAGCAGTACTTC
cdr3_aa: CASSASQRENYEQYF

v_call: TRBV15
d_call: TRBD1
j_call: TRBJ2-7
clone_size: .
cdr3_nt: TGTGCCACCAGCAGAGATAGGGCGGACAGGGCCGAGCAGTACTTC
cdr3_aa: CATSRDRADRAEQYF

v_call: TRBV7-3
d_call: TRBD2
j_call: TRBJ2-1
clone_size: .
cdr3_nt: TGTGCCAGCAGCTTGGGACTAGCGGTCTACAATGAGCAGTTCTTC
cdr3_aa: CASSLGLAVYNEQFF

v_call: TRBV28
d_call: .
j_call: TRBJ2-3
clone_size: .
cdr3_nt: TGTGCCAGCAGTTTATTCGCGGATACGCAGTATTTT
cdr3_aa: CASSLFADTQYF

v_call: TRBV11-2
d_call: .
j_call: TRBJ2-3
clone_size: few
cdr3_nt: TGTGCCAGCAGCCCGACGGGAGCAGATACGCAGTATTTT
cdr3_aa: CASSPTGADTQYF

v_call: TRBV19
d_call: .
j_call: TRBJ1-5
clone_size: .
cdr3_nt: TGTGCCAGTAGTTGGCAGAGCAATCAGCCCCAGCATTTT
cdr3_aa: CASSWQSNQPQHF

v_call: TRBV29-1
d_call: .
j_call: TRBJ2-6
clone_size: .
cdr3_nt: TGCAGCGTTGAAGACCCCCTAATTCAGAGGGGGGCCAACGTCCTGACTTTC
cdr3_aa: CSVEDPLIQRGANVLTF

v_call: TRBV6-5
d_call: TRBD1
j_call: TRBJ1-1
clone_size: .
cdr3_nt: TGTGCCAGCAGCCGCGACAGGGGGCAAACTGAAGCTTTCTTT
cdr3_aa: CASSRDRGQTEAFF